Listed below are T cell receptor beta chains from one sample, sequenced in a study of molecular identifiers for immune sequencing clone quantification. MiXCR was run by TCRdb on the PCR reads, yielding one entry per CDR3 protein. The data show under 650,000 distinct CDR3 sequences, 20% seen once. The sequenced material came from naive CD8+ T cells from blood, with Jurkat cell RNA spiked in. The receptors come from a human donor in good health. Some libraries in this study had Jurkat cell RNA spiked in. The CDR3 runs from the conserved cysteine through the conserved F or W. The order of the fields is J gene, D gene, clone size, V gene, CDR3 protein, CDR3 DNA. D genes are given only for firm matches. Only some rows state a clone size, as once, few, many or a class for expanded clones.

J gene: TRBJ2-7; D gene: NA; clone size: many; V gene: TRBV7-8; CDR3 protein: CASSLMGPDLGEQYF; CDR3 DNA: TGTGCCAGCAGCTTGATGGGACCCGATCTAGGCGAGCAGTACTTC
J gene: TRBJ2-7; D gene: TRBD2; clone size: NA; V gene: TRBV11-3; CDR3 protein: CASSGTSGASEQYF; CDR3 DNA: TGTGCCAGCAGCGGGACTAGCGGGGCCAGCGAGCAGTACTTC
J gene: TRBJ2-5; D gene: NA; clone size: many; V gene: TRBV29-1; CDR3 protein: CSVEDPRQVKETQYF; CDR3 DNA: TGCAGCGTTGAAGATCCTCGGCAGGTCAAAGAGACCCAGTACTTC
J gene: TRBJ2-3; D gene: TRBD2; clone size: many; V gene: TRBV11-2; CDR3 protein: CASRREGPDTQYF; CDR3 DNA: TGTGCCAGCAGACGGGAGGGCCCAGATACGCAGTATTTT
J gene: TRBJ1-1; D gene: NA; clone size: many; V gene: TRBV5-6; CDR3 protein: CASSRSASAEAFF; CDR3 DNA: TGTGCCAGCAGCCGCTCAGCAAGCGCTGAAGCTTTCTTT
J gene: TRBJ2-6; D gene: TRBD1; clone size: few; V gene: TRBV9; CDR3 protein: CASSTQTPGQGISSGANVLTF; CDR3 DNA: TGTGCCAGCAGCACGCAGACCCCAGGACAGGGGATTTCCTCTGGGGCCAACGTCCTGACTTTC
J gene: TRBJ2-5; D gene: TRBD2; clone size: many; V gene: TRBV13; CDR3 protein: CASSYMTSGNQETQYF; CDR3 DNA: TGTGCCAGCAGCTACATGACTAGCGGAAACCAAGAGACCCAGTACTTC
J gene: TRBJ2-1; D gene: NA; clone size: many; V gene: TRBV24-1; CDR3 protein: CATSSVGEQFF; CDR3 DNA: TGTGCCACCAGTTCTGTGGGGGAGCAGTTCTTC
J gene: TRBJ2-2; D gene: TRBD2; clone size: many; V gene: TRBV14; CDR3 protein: CASSRLAGPVTGELFF; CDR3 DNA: TGTGCCAGCAGCCGACTAGCGGGCCCCGTTACCGGGGAGCTGTTTTTT
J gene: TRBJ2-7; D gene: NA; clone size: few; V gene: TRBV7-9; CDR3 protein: CASSLMGLEQYF; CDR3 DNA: TGTGCCAGCAGCTTAATGGGTCTCGAGCAGTACTTC
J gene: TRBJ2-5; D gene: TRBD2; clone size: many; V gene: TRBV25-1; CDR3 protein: CASSGGFRVSGGKTQYF; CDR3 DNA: TGTGCCAGCAGTGGGGGGTTTAGGGTTAGCGGGGGAAAGACCCAGTACTTC
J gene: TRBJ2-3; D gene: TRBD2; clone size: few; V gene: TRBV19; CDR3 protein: CASSMGVGLAGGDTQYF; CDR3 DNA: TGTGCCAGTAGTATGGGGGTCGGACTAGCGGGGGGGGATACGCAGTATTTT
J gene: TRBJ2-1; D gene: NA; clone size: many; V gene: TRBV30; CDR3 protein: CAWSSGTSSYNEQFF; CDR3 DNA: TGTGCCTGGAGTAGTGGGACTTCGTCCTACAATGAGCAGTTCTTC
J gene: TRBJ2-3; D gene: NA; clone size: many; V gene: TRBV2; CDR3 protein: CANSTWGSFTDTQYF; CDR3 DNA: TGTGCCAACTCCACCTGGGGGAGTTTCACAGATACGCAGTATTTT
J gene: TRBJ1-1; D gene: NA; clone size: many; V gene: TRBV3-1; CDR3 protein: CASSQDPGGNTEAFF; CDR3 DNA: TGTGCCAGCAGCCAAGACCCCGGGGGAAACACTGAAGCTTTCTTT
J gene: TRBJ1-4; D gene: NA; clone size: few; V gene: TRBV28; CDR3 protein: CASSPVGGGNEKLFF; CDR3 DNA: TGTGCCAGCAGCCCCGTGGGTGGCGGAAATGAAAAACTGTTTTTT
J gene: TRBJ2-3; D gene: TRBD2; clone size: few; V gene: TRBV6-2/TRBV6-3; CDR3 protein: CASRPLSGKNTDTQYF; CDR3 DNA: TGTGCCAGCAGGCCCCTGAGCGGGAAAAACACAGATACGCAGTATTTT
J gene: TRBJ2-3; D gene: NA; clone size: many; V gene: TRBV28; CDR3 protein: CASSTYVLSTDTQYF; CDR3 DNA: TGTGCCAGCAGTACCTACGTCCTTAGCACAGATACGCAGTATTTT
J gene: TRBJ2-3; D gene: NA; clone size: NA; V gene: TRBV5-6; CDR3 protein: CASSFTGADTQYF; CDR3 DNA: TGTGCCAGCAGCTTTACTGGAGCAGATACGCAGTATTTT
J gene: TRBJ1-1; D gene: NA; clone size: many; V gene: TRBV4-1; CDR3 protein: CASSQGTNTEAFF; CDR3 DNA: TGCGCCAGCAGCCAAGGGACAAACACTGAAGCTTTCTTT
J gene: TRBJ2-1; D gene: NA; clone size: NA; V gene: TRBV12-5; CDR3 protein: CASGLVRPEDEQSF; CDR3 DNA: TGTGCTAGTGGTTTGGTACGACCCGAAGATGAGCAGTCCTTC
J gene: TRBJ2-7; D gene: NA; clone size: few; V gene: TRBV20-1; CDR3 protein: CSARDLILATILYEQYF; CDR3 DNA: TGCAGTGCTAGAGATCTAATATTGGCTACAATTCTCTACGAGCAGTACTTC
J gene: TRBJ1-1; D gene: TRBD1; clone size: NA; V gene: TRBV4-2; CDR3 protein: CASSDRNRQGAVEAFF; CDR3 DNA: TGTGCCAGCAGCGACCGTAACCGACAGGGGGCTGTTGAAGCTTTCTTT
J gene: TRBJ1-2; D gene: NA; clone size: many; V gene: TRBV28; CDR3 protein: CASRTLQGNYGYTF; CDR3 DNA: TGTGCCAGCAGAACGCTCCAGGGAAACTATGGCTACACCTTC
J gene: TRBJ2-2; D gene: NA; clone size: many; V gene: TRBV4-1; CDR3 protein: CASSQAPTGELFF; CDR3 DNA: TGCGCCAGCAGCCAAGCCCCAACCGGGGAGCTGTTTTTT
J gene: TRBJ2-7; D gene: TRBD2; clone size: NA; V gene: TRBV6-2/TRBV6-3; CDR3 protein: CASSLGTSGVNSYEQYF; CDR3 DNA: TGTGCCAGCAGTCTCGGGACTAGCGGGGTTAACTCCTACGAGCAGTACTTC
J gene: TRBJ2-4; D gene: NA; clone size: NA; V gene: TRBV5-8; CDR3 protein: CASSLAGRNIQYF; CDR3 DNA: TGTGCCAGCAGCTTGGCAGGCCGAAACATTCAGTACTTC
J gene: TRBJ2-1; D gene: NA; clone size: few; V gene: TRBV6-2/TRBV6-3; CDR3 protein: CASGLEQFF; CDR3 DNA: TGTGCCAGCGGTTTAGAGCAGTTCTTC
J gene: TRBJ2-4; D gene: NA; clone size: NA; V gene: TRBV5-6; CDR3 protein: CASSLFQVKNIQYF; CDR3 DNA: TGTGCCAGCAGCTTGTTTCAGGTCAAAAACATTCAGTACTTC
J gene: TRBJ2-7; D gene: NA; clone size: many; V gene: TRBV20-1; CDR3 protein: CSARSGLVYEQYF; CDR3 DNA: TGCAGTGCTAGGTCAGGCCTGGTCTACGAGCAGTACTTC
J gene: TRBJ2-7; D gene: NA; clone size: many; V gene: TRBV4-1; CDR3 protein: CASSQEDSTAYEQYF; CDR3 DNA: TGCGCCAGCAGCCAAGAAGACTCGACCGCCTACGAGCAGTACTTC
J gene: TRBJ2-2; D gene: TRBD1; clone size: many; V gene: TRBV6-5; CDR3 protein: CASRYGQVAGELFF; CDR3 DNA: TGTGCCAGCAGATATGGACAGGTCGCCGGGGAGCTGTTTTTT
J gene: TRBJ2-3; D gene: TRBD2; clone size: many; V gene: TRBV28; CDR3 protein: CASSFPSGRGDTQYF; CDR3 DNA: TGTGCCAGCAGTTTCCCTAGCGGGAGAGGAGATACGCAGTATTTT
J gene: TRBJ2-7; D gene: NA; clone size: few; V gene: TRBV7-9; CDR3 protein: CASSLTVDSNYEQYF; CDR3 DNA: TGTGCCAGCAGCTTAACAGTGGACAGTAACTACGAGCAGTACTTC
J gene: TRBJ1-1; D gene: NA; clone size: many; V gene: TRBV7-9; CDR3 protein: CLERPRFGEAVNTEAFF; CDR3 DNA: TGTCTCGAACGACCTAGGTTCGGGGAAGCAGTGAACACTGAAGCTTTCTTT
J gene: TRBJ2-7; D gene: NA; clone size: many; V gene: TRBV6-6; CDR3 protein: CASSYSEGEQYF; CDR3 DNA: TGTGCCAGCAGTTATTCGGAGGGCGAGCAGTACTTC
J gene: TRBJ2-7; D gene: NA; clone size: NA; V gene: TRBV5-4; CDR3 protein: CASSLYSTGYEQYF; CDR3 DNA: TGTGCCAGCAGCTTGTACAGCACCGGATACGAGCAGTACTTC
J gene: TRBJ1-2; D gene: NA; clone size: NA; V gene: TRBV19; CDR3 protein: CASRQVAPNYGYTF; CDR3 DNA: TGTGCCAGTAGGCAAGTTGCGCCGAACTATGGCTACACCTTC